A selection of T cell receptor beta chains follows, all from one sample in a study of blood T cell repertoires in COVID-19. TCRdb's copy holds only in-frame clones and misses some; the assay was immunoSEQ multiplex PCR. The sample lists 350,000 to 400,000 clones, around 90% occurring once. Input material: peripheral blood. The source of these receptors is a man aged 18 to 35 with active or convalescent COVID-19. Each CDR3 is given with its conserved first and last residue. D genes are given only for firm matches. The size of a clone is reported for some rows only, either as once, few or many, or as a class for expanded clones.

size	V	J	D	CDR3	DNA
-	TRBV10-3	TRBJ2-7	-	CATALDSSYEQYF	TGTGCCACCGCCCTGGACAGCTCCTACGAGCAGTACTTC
-	TRBV9	TRBJ2-3	-	CASSVVTDTQYF	TGTGCCAGCAGCGTAGTAACAGATACGCAGTATTTT
once	TRBV12-3/TRBV12-4	TRBJ1-1	-	CASSFTGTEAFF	TGTGCCAGCAGTTTTACAGGGACTGAAGCTTTCTTT
few	TRBV6-5	TRBJ1-5	-	CASSSSPASNQPQHF	TGTGCCAGCAGTTCTAGTCCTGCCAGCAATCAGCCCCAGCATTTT
-	TRBV7-2	TRBJ1-3	-	CASSLGGAGNTIYF	TGTGCCAGCAGCTTAGGGGGGGCTGGAAACACCATATATTTT
-	TRBV27	TRBJ2-2	TRBD1	CASSLSGDRVVENTGELFF	TGTGCCAGCAGTTTATCGGGAGACAGGGTGGTCGAGAACACCGGGGAGCTGTTTTTT
-	TRBV19	TRBJ1-5	-	CASSSDVRNSNQPQHF	TGTGCCAGTAGTTCTGACGTCAGGAATAGCAATCAGCCCCAGCATTTT
-	TRBV7-9	TRBJ1-1	-	CASSPQGMNTEAFF	TGTGCCAGCAGCCCCCAGGGTATGAACACTGAAGCTTTCTTT
-	TRBV5-1	TRBJ2-7	TRBD1	CASSSGQALEQYF	TGCGCCAGCAGCTCGGGACAGGCGCTGGAGCAGTACTTC
-	TRBV7-9	TRBJ1-1	TRBD1	CASSQPDRGSIEAFF	TGTGCCAGCAGCCAACCCGACAGGGGTTCTATTGAAGCTTTCTTT
-	TRBV19	TRBJ1-2	TRBD1	CASRIQGSYGYTF	TGTGCCAGTAGAATACAGGGGAGCTATGGCTACACCTTC
-	TRBV5-6	TRBJ2-7	-	CASSLGTDSYEQYF	TGTGCCAGCAGCTTGGGGACTGATTCCTACGAGCAGTACTTC
-	TRBV19	TRBJ2-3	-	CASRDISTDTQYF	TGTGCCAGTAGGGACATTAGCACAGATACGCAGTATTTT
-	TRBV5-1	TRBJ1-6	-	CASSQGGGGHNSPLHF	TGCGCCAGCAGCCAAGGGGGAGGGGGGCATAATTCACCCCTCCACTTT
-	TRBV28	TRBJ1-3	-	CASRGGQGSGNTIYF	TGTGCCAGCCGGGGGGGGCAGGGTTCTGGAAACACCATATATTTT
-	TRBV28	TRBJ2-1	TRBD2	CASSFAETSGYNEQFF	TGTGCCAGCAGTTTCGCGGAGACTAGCGGATACAATGAGCAGTTCTTC
-	TRBV7-9	TRBJ2-2	TRBD2	CAMGTSGANTGELFF	TGTGCCATGGGGACTAGCGGAGCGAACACCGGGGAGCTGTTTTTT
-	TRBV7-2	TRBJ1-1	TRBD1	CASSWTGGVPNTEAFF	TGTGCCAGCAGCTGGACAGGGGGCGTCCCGAACACTGAAGCTTTCTTT
-	TRBV6-5	TRBJ1-2	-	CASSPAGGHGYTF	TGTGCCAGCAGCCCCGCTGGGGGCCATGGCTACACCTTC